Listed below are T cell receptor beta chains from one sample, sequenced in a study of cytomegalovirus exposure and HLA in healthy donors. The protocol was immunoSEQ multiplex PCR, while the TCRdb copy is restricted to in-frame clones and leaves out a portion. The table has about 140,000 clones, approximately 82% seen once. Sequencing was done on a sample of PBMCs. These receptors were collected from a woman in her thirties or forties in good health and CMV-seronegative. Each CDR3 is given with its conserved first and last residue. The order of the fields is clone size, J gene, V gene, D gene, CDR3 DNA, CDR3 protein. The D gene is left open where the match is weak. Size tells how often a clone was seen (once, few, many) or the class of an expanded clone, and some rows leave it out.

abundance: -; j_gene: TRBJ2-7; v_gene: TRBV7-9; d_gene: -; CDR3nt: TGTGCCAGCAGCTTAGTTGGAGCGGCAACCTACGAGCAGTACTTC; CDR3aa: CASSLVGAATYEQYF
abundance: -; j_gene: TRBJ1-4; v_gene: TRBV7-3; d_gene: TRBD1; CDR3nt: TGTGCCAGCAGCACCGGACAGGGTAAAAAACTGTTTTTT; CDR3aa: CASSTGQGKKLFF
abundance: -; j_gene: TRBJ2-7; v_gene: TRBV5-1; d_gene: -; CDR3nt: TGCGCCAGCAGTGTTGGGGCCGACAGCTCCTACGAGCAGTACTTC; CDR3aa: CASSVGADSSYEQYF
abundance: -; j_gene: TRBJ1-1; v_gene: TRBV7-2; d_gene: -; CDR3nt: TGTGCCAGCAGCTTATGGAGGGGCCACCCGAACACTGAAGCTTTCTTT; CDR3aa: CASSLWRGHPNTEAFF
abundance: -; j_gene: TRBJ1-2; v_gene: TRBV18; d_gene: -; CDR3nt: TGTGCCAGCTCCGCGGATAGGGGCCTTGGCTACACCTTC; CDR3aa: CASSADRGLGYTF
abundance: -; j_gene: TRBJ1-2; v_gene: TRBV27; d_gene: TRBD1; CDR3nt: TGTGCCAGCAGTTTATCGCCCAACAGGGGGCGCTGGGATGGCTACACCTTC; CDR3aa: CASSLSPNRGRWDGYTF
abundance: -; j_gene: TRBJ2-3; v_gene: TRBV7-6; d_gene: -; CDR3nt: TGTGCCAGCAGCTTACAATTTGGGTTGGTCGAGGTTACGCAGTATTTT; CDR3aa: CASSLQFGLVEVTQYF
abundance: -; j_gene: TRBJ2-2; v_gene: TRBV7-9; d_gene: -; CDR3nt: TGTTCCAGCAGCCCCAATACGGGCGGGGAGCTGTTTTTT; CDR3aa: CSSSPNTGGELFF
abundance: -; j_gene: TRBJ2-1; v_gene: TRBV5-1; d_gene: TRBD1; CDR3nt: TGCGCCAGCAGCTTCGACAGGGCCGACAATGAGCAGTTCTTC; CDR3aa: CASSFDRADNEQFF
abundance: -; j_gene: TRBJ2-3; v_gene: TRBV5-4; d_gene: -; CDR3nt: TGTGCCAGCAGTCAACAGGGATCAGATACGCAGTATTTT; CDR3aa: CASSQQGSDTQYF
abundance: -; j_gene: TRBJ1-4; v_gene: TRBV2; d_gene: TRBD1; CDR3nt: TGTGCCAGCGGAGGACAGGTTGCAACTAATGAAAAACTGTTTTTT; CDR3aa: CASGGQVATNEKLFF
abundance: -; j_gene: TRBJ2-5; v_gene: TRBV6-6; d_gene: -; CDR3nt: TGTGCCAGCAGTTACACCTGGGGAGTCGGGGAGACCCAGTACTTC; CDR3aa: CASSYTWGVGETQYF
abundance: -; j_gene: TRBJ1-1; v_gene: TRBV18; d_gene: TRBD1; CDR3nt: TGTGCCAGCTCATATACCGGGACAGGGGGCTACACTGAAGCTTTCTTT; CDR3aa: CASSYTGTGGYTEAFF
abundance: -; j_gene: TRBJ2-3; v_gene: TRBV18; d_gene: -; CDR3nt: TGTGCCAGCTCACCACCTATTGCCCCCGGAGCGCAGTATTTT; CDR3aa: CASSPPIAPGAQYF
abundance: -; j_gene: TRBJ2-1; v_gene: TRBV7-3; d_gene: -; CDR3nt: TGTGCCAGCAGCTTTCAGGGGGGCCTGACGAGTGAGCAGTTCTTC; CDR3aa: CASSFQGGLTSEQFF
abundance: -; j_gene: TRBJ1-2; v_gene: TRBV6-5; d_gene: -; CDR3nt: TGTGCCAGCACAGGGACTAACTATGGCTACACCTTC; CDR3aa: CASTGTNYGYTF
abundance: once; j_gene: TRBJ2-1; v_gene: TRBV18; d_gene: TRBD2; CDR3nt: TGTGCCAGCTCACCCCTAGCGGGACGGGGGGAGCAGTTCTTC; CDR3aa: CASSPLAGRGEQFF
abundance: few; j_gene: TRBJ2-7; v_gene: TRBV11-2; d_gene: TRBD1; CDR3nt: TGTGCAACAGGGGTCCTTGCCTACGAGCAGTACTTC; CDR3aa: CATGVLAYEQYF
abundance: few; j_gene: TRBJ2-7; v_gene: TRBV27; d_gene: -; CDR3nt: TGTGCCAGCAGTTTATCGCTGGCTGCTTCCTACGAGCAGTACTTC; CDR3aa: CASSLSLAASYEQYF
abundance: once; j_gene: TRBJ1-1; v_gene: TRBV19; d_gene: TRBD1; CDR3nt: TGTGCCAGTAGTATAAAAGCAGTCGGAGGGGGCCTGAACACTGAAGCTTTCTTT; CDR3aa: CASSIKAVGGGLNTEAFF
abundance: -; j_gene: TRBJ2-5; v_gene: TRBV7-8; d_gene: -; CDR3nt: TGTGCCAGCAGCCTACAAGAGACCCAGTACTTC; CDR3aa: CASSLQETQYF
abundance: few; j_gene: TRBJ2-2; v_gene: TRBV29-1; d_gene: -; CDR3nt: TGCAGCGTTGACCCCGCGAACACCGGGGAGCTGTTTTTT; CDR3aa: CSVDPANTGELFF
abundance: -; j_gene: TRBJ2-2; v_gene: TRBV19; d_gene: -; CDR3nt: TGTGCCAGTAGTATGCGCGGCACCGGGGAGCTGTTTTTT; CDR3aa: CASSMRGTGELFF
abundance: few; j_gene: TRBJ1-2; v_gene: TRBV27; d_gene: TRBD1; CDR3nt: TGTGCCAGCAGTTTAAGACAGGGGTGGTACTATGGCTACACCTTC; CDR3aa: CASSLRQGWYYGYTF
abundance: -; j_gene: TRBJ1-5; v_gene: TRBV5-6; d_gene: -; CDR3nt: TGTGCCAGCAGCTTGTCGGGTCGGGTTATTAGCAATCAGCCCCAGCATTTT; CDR3aa: CASSLSGRVISNQPQHF
abundance: few; j_gene: TRBJ1-2; v_gene: TRBV27; d_gene: TRBD1; CDR3nt: TGTGCCAGCAGTACAGGGGGCGGGTCTTTTTATGGCTACACCTTC; CDR3aa: CASSTGGGSFYGYTF
abundance: -; j_gene: TRBJ2-7; v_gene: TRBV5-6; d_gene: -; CDR3nt: TGTGCCAGCAGCTGGGGACTTGCCGACTACGAGCAGTACTTC; CDR3aa: CASSWGLADYEQYF
abundance: -; j_gene: TRBJ2-1; v_gene: TRBV28; d_gene: -; CDR3nt: TGTGCCAGCAGTTCCCCGTGGGGGGAGCCCTCAGCCATAGAGCAGTTCTTC; CDR3aa: CASSSPWGEPSAIEQFF
abundance: -; j_gene: TRBJ2-7; v_gene: TRBV5-1; d_gene: TRBD1; CDR3nt: TGCGCCAGCAGCGCCAGACAGGGTCGGTACGAGCAGTACTTC; CDR3aa: CASSARQGRYEQYF
abundance: once; j_gene: TRBJ1-5; v_gene: TRBV6-1; d_gene: TRBD1; CDR3nt: TGTGCCAGCAGTGAAGGTAGGACAGGGAGTAACAATCAGCCCCAGCATTTT; CDR3aa: CASSEGRTGSNNQPQHF
abundance: -; j_gene: TRBJ2-1; v_gene: TRBV28; d_gene: -; CDR3nt: TGTGCCAGCAGGAGCTACAATGAGCAGTTCTTC; CDR3aa: CASRSYNEQFF
abundance: -; j_gene: TRBJ2-7; v_gene: TRBV7-9; d_gene: TRBD2; CDR3nt: TGTGCCAGCAGCTTAGCGGGGGGACTAGCGGGAGGGTACGAGCAGTACTTC; CDR3aa: CASSLAGGLAGGYEQYF
abundance: -; j_gene: TRBJ1-5; v_gene: TRBV28; d_gene: TRBD1; CDR3nt: TGTGCCAGCATCCAATTCCCGGACAGGGCCCAGCCCCAGCATTTT; CDR3aa: CASIQFPDRAQPQHF
abundance: -; j_gene: TRBJ2-1; v_gene: TRBV6-5; d_gene: TRBD1; CDR3nt: TGTGCCAGCAGTTACTCAACAGGGGGAAGACAGTTCTTC; CDR3aa: CASSYSTGGRQFF
abundance: -; j_gene: TRBJ2-1; v_gene: TRBV7-9; d_gene: TRBD2; CDR3nt: TGTGCCAGCAGCCTTAGCGGGAGCTCCTACAATGAGCAGTTCTTC; CDR3aa: CASSLSGSSYNEQFF
abundance: -; j_gene: TRBJ2-1; v_gene: TRBV7-9; d_gene: -; CDR3nt: TGTTCCAGCAGCTTAGTAGCTCGGATTTACAATGAGCAGTTCTTC; CDR3aa: CSSSLVARIYNEQFF
abundance: -; j_gene: TRBJ2-5; v_gene: TRBV28; d_gene: -; CDR3nt: TGTGCCAGCTATCGGGAGATACAAGAGACCCAGTACTTC; CDR3aa: CASYREIQETQYF